This TCR beta chain was retrieved from a study of technical replicates of blood from several donors. Assay: immunoSEQ multiplex PCR; the TCRdb copy retains only in-frame clones and omits some. The table includes some 60,000 clones, 90% to 95% detected once. Germline-derived CDR1 and CDR2 are MNHNS and SASEGT. V lost 4 bases to trimming and J lost 3 bases; unmatched junction nucleotides: 12. CDR3 length: 17 residues. The sequence was obtained from a human donor in good health. Some clones in this sample may be carry-over from other donors' samples. The chain couples TRBV6-1 to TRBJ2-1; 7 bases agree with TRBD2. Sequences were obtained from PBMCs. CDR3 in amino acids: CASSADGGGLHYNEQFF. Written as DNA, the CDR3 is TGTGCCAGCAGTGCAGATGGGGGGGGACTGCACTACAATGAGCAGTTCTTC.